The rows below give T cell receptor beta chains drawn from one sample of a study of T cell repertoires in cytomegalovirus infection. TCRdb used MiXCR to reprocess the reads, holding one entry per CDR3 protein. The sample shows a few hundred thousand distinct CDR3 sequences, roughly 34% of them seen only once. What these receptors recognize is not known. The sample here was cultured PBMCs, taken from culture after CMV antigen stimulation. These receptors all come from a human donor in good health (CMV status not recorded). Some clones in this sample may be carry-over from other donors' samples. CDR3s include the opening cysteine and the closing phenylalanine or tryptophan. Fields, in order: D gene, J gene, V gene, clone size, CDR3 protein, CDR3 DNA. The D gene is left open where the match is weak. Clone size appears in some rows only: once, few, many, or a class for an expanded clone.

TRBD1 TRBJ1-2 TRBV18 - CASSPGDRYGYTF TGTGCCAGCTCACCGGGGGACAGGTATGGCTACACCTTC
TRBD2 TRBJ2-1 TRBV11-2 few CASSFLSGTSYNEQFF TGTGCCAGCAGCTTCCTCAGCGGGACCTCCTACAATGAGCAGTTCTTC
TRBD2 TRBJ2-1 TRBV6-6 few CASSYFGLATNEQFF TGTGCCAGCAGTTACTTTGGACTAGCGACCAATGAGCAGTTCTTC
- TRBJ1-2 TRBV6-1 - CASIGYGYTF TGTGCCAGCATCGGCTATGGCTACACCTTC
TRBD2 TRBJ2-1 TRBV27 - CASRISAGGPHNEQFF TGTGCCAGCAGAATATCAGCGGGAGGGCCTCACAATGAGCAGTTCTTC
- TRBJ2-5 TRBV6-2/TRBV6-3 once CASSRTLRETQYF TGTGCCAGCTCCCGGACTTTGAGGGAGACCCAGTACTTC
- TRBJ2-3 TRBV6-2/TRBV6-3 few CASDNGGGTDTQYF TGTGCCAGCGACAACGGGGGCGGTACAGATACGCAGTATTTT
- TRBJ1-4 TRBV6-2/TRBV6-3 few CASSYHDVNEKLFF TGTGCCAGCAGTTACCACGACGTGAATGAAAAACTGTTTTTT
- TRBJ2-7 TRBV7-2 many CASSLATGYEQYF TGTGCCAGCAGCTTAGCCACAGGCTACGAGCAGTACTTC
- TRBJ2-7 TRBV27 - CASRPGVSGYEQYF TGTGCCAGCAGACCAGGGGTGAGTGGCTACGAGCAGTACTTC
TRBD1 TRBJ1-4 TRBV7-8 - CASSSPRTGATLETEKLFF TGTGCCAGCAGCTCCCCCCGGACAGGGGCTACCCTCGAGACTGAAAAACTGTTTTTT
- TRBJ1-1 TRBV6-8 - CASNAPENTEAFF TGTGCCAGCAATGCTCCGGAGAACACTGAAGCTTTCTTT
- TRBJ1-6 TRBV7-2 few CASSPDRSSPLHF TGTGCCAGCAGTCCCGACAGGTCTTCACCCCTCCACTTT
TRBD1 TRBJ2-2 TRBV29-1 - CSVGDRGDMLGELFF TGCAGCGTTGGCGACAGGGGAGATATGCTCGGGGAGCTGTTTTTT
- TRBJ2-3 TRBV3-1 few CASSQVITDTQYF TGTGCCAGCAGCCAAGTGATCACAGATACGCAGTATTTT
- TRBJ2-1 TRBV27 - CASSSREDSLLSSYNEQFF TGTGCCAGCAGTTCCAGGGAGGACTCTTTATTGAGCTCCTACAATGAGCAGTTCTTC
- TRBJ2-6 TRBV27 few CASSSRRSGANVLTF TGTGCCAGCAGTTCCCGGCGCTCTGGGGCCAACGTCCTGACTTTC
TRBD1 TRBJ1-3 TRBV3-1 few CASSQGDSSGNTIYF TGTGCCAGCAGCCAAGGGGACAGCTCTGGAAACACCATATATTTT
TRBD1 TRBJ2-1 TRBV5-1 many CASSSPGTGGNEQFF TGCGCCAGCAGCTCTCCCGGGACAGGGGGAAATGAGCAGTTCTTC
- TRBJ1-3 TRBV28 - CASCLRVGGNTIYF TGTGCCAGCTGCCTTCGAGTTGGGGGAAACACCATATATTTT
- TRBJ2-5 TRBV10-3 - CAISEGGSGTQYF TGTGCCATCAGTGAAGGGGGTTCCGGGACCCAGTACTTC
- TRBJ1-5 TRBV7-8 - CASSATLDRVNQPQHF TGTGCCAGCAGCGCGACCTTGGACAGAGTTAATCAGCCCCAGCATTTT
- TRBJ1-1 TRBV29-1 - CSVESIPSVNTEAFF TGCAGCGTTGAGAGTATTCCGTCAGTGAACACTGAAGCTTTCTTT
- TRBJ2-1 TRBV6-1 few CASSRDRSSYNEQFF TGTGCCAGCAGCCGGGATCGGAGCTCCTACAATGAGCAGTTCTTC
- TRBJ2-5 TRBV28 - CATFAPEGRGETQYF TGTGCCACCTTCGCCCCGGAGGGGCGCGGGGAGACCCAGTACTTC
TRBD1 TRBJ1-3 TRBV7-2 many CASSLNPGTVGNTIYF TGTGCCAGCAGCTTAAACCCCGGGACAGTTGGAAACACCATATATTTT
- TRBJ1-1 TRBV7-2 many CASSLDSNGAFF TGTGCCAGCAGCTTAGACTCTAATGGGGCTTTCTTT
- TRBJ2-3 TRBV7-9 few CASSRSELTDTQYF TGTGCCAGCAGCCGCAGCGAGCTCACAGATACGCAGTATTTT
TRBD2 TRBJ2-1 TRBV7-9 few CASSPKREDLDNEQFF TGTGCCAGCAGCCCTAAGCGGGAGGACCTAGACAATGAGCAGTTCTTC
- TRBJ1-2 TRBV5-6 few CASSRTGWSGGYTF TGTGCCAGCAGCAGGACCGGGTGGTCGGGGGGCTACACCTTC
TRBD2 TRBJ2-7 TRBV7-2 few CASRRASGTYEQYF TGTGCCAGCAGACGGGCTAGCGGAACCTACGAGCAGTACTTC
- TRBJ1-4 TRBV20-1 - CSAREWGLGGKLFF TGCAGTGCTAGAGAGTGGGGATTGGGGGGAAAACTGTTTTTT
TRBD1 TRBJ1-4 TRBV19 - CASHDRGDEKLFF TGTGCCAGTCACGACAGGGGGGATGAAAAACTGTTTTTT
- TRBJ2-1 TRBV7-6 - CASRTYSRAASDEQFF TGTGCCAGCAGGACTTATTCGAGGGCTGCTAGTGATGAGCAGTTCTTC
- TRBJ1-1 TRBV29-1 - CSVEQRLNTEAFF TGCAGCGTTGAACAACGGCTGAACACTGAAGCTTTCTTT
- TRBJ2-1 TRBV7-9 many CASSFGYPHAYNEQFF TGTGCCAGCAGCTTCGGTTACCCTCACGCCTACAATGAGCAGTTCTTC
TRBD1 TRBJ1-1 TRBV6-5 - CASRGTGSRNTEAFF TGTGCCAGCAGGGGGACAGGATCCCGGAACACTGAAGCTTTCTTT
TRBD2 TRBJ2-1 TRBV7-2 few CASSLGAGGENEQFF TGTGCCAGCAGCTTAGGGGCGGGAGGGGAAAATGAGCAGTTCTTC
TRBD1 TRBJ1-2 TRBV5-6 many CASSLDFRTGGHGYTF TGTGCCAGCAGCTTGGATTTTCGGACAGGGGGTCATGGCTACACCTTC
TRBD2 TRBJ2-1 TRBV24-1 few CATSDPPSGKRIEQFF TGTGCCACCAGTGATCCCCCTAGCGGGAAGCGGATCGAGCAGTTCTTC
- TRBJ2-6 TRBV7-2 many CASNFYPGDRSGANVLTF TGTGCCAGCAACTTCTACCCAGGTGACCGTTCTGGGGCCAACGTCCTGACTTTC